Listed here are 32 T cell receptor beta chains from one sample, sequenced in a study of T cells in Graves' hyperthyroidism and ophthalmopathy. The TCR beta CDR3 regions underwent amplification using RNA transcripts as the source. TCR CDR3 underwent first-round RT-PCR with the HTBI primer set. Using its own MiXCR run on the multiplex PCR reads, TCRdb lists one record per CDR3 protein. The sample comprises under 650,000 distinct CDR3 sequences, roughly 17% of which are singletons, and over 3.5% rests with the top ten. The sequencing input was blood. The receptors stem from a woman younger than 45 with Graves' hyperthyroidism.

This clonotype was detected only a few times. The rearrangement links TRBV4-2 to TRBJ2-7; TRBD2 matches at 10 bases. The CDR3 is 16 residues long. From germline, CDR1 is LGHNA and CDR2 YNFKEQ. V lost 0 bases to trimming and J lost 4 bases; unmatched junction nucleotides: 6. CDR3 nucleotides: TGTGCCAGCAGCCAAGACCCTAGCGGGAGTGGGTACGAGCAGTACTTC. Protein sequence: CASSQDPSGSGYEQYF.

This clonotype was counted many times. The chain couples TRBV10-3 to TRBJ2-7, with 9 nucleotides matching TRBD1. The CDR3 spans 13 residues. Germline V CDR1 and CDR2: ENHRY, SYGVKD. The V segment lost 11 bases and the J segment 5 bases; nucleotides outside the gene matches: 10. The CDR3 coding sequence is TGTGCCGCCAAAGGGACAGGGCGAGACGAGCAGTACTTC. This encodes CAAKGTGRDEQYF.

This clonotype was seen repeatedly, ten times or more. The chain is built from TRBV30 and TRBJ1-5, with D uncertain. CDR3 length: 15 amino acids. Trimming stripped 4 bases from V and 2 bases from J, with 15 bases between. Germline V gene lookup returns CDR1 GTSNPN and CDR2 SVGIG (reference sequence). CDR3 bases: TGTGCCTGGACGGCATCGGGGTCGCGCAATCAGCCCCAGCATTTT. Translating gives CAWTASGSRNQPQHF.

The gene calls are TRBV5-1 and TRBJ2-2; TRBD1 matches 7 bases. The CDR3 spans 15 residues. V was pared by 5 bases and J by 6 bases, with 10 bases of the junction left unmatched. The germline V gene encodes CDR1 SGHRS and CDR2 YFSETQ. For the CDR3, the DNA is TGCGCCAGCAGTAAGGGGGCCCCCAGGGCCGGGGAGCTGTTTTTT. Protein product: CASSKGAPRAGELFF.

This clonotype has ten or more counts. This CDR3 is CASSGRASWSSYEQYF. DNA of the CDR3: TGTGCCAGCAGTGGGAGGGCTAGCTGGAGCTCCTACGAGCAGTACTTC. The rearrangement uses TRBV27 and TRBJ2-7; 7 nucleotides match TRBD2. V lost 5 bases, J lost 0 bases, and 10 bases stayed unmatched. The CDR3 spans 16 residues. The V gene's germline CDR1 is MNHEY and CDR2 SMNVEV (reference sequence).

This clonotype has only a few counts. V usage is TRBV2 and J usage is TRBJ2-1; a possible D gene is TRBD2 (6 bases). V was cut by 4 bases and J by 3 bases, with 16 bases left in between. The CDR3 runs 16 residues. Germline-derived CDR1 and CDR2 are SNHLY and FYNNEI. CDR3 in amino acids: CASSGDSGILYNEQFF. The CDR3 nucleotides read TGTGCCAGCAGTGGAGATAGCGGAATACTCTACAATGAGCAGTTCTTC.

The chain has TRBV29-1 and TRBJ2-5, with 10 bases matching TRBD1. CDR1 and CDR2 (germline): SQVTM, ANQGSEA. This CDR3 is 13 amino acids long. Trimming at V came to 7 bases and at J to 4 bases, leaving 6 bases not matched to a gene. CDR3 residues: CSADRGLGETQYF. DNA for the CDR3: TGCAGCGCCGACAGGGGGCTCGGAGAGACCCAGTACTTC.

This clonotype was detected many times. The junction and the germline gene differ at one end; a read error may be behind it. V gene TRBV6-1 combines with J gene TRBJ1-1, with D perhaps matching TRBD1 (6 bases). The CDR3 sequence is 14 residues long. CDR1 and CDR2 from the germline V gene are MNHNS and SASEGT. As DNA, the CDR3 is TGTGCCAGCAGTGAAATCGGGGGCCGGACTGAAGGTTTCTTT. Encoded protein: CASSEIGGRTEGFF.

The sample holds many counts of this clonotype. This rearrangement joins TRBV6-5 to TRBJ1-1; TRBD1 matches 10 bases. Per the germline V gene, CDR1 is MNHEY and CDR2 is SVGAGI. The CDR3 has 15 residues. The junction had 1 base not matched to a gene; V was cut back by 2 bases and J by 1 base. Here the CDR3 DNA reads TGTGCCAGCAGTTACGACAGGGGGCCGAACACTGAAGCTTTCTTT. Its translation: CASSYDRGPNTEAFF.

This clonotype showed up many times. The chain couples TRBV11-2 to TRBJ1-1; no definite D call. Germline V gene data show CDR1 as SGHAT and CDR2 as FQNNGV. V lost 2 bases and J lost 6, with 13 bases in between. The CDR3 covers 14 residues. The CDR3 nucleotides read TGTGCCAGCAGCTTAAACGCCCTGGGTGCTGAAGCTTTCTTT. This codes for CASSLNALGAEAFF.

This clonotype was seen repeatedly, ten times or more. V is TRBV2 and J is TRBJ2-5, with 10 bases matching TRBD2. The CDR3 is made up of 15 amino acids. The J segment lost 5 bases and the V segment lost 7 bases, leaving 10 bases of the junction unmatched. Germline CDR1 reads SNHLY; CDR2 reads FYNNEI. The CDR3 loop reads CASNPVLAGEETQYF. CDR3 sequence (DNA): TGTGCCAGCAACCCCGTTCTAGCGGGAGAGGAGACCCAGTACTTC.

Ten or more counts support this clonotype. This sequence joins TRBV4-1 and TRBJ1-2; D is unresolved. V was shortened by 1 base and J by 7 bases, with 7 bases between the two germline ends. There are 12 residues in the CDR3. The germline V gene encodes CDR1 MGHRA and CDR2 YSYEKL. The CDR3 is CASSQAPLGYTF. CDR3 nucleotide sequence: TGCGCCAGCAGCCAAGCACCCCTTGGCTACACCTTC.

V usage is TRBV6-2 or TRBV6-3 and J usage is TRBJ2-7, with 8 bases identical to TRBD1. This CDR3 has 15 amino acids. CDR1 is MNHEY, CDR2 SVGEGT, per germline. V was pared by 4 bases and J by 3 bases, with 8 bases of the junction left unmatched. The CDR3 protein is CASSSPGTGHYEQYF. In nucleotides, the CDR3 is TGTGCCAGCAGTTCGCCCGGGACAGGCCACTACGAGCAGTACTTC.

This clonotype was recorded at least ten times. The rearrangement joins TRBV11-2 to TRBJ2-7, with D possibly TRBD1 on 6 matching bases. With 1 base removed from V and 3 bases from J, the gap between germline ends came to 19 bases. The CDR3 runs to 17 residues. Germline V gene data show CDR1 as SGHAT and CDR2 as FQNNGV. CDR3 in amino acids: CASSLAERGYLHYEQYF. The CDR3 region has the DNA TGTGCCAGCAGCTTAGCAGAAAGGGGGTATCTCCACTACGAGCAGTACTTC.

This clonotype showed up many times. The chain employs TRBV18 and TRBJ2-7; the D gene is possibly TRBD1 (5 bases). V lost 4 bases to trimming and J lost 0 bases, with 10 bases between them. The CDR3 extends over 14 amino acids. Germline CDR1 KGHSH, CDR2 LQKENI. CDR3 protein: CASSQGSASYEQYF. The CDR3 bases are TGTGCCAGCTCACAGGGGTCGGCCTCCTACGAGCAGTACTTC.

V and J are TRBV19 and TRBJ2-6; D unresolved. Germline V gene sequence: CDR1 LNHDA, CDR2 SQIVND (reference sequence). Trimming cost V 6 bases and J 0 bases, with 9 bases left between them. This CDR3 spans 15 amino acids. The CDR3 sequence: CASRKGPSGANVLTF. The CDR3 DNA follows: TGTGCCAGTAGGAAAGGGCCCTCTGGGGCCAACGTCCTGACTTTC.

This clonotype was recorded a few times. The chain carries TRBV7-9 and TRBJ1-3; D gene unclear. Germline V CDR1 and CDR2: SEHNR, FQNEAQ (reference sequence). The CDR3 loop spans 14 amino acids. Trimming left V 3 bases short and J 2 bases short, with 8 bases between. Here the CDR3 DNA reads TGTGCCAGCAGCTTCATTCCTACTGGAAACACCATATATTTT. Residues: CASSFIPTGNTIYF. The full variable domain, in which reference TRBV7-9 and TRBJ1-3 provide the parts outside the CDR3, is DTGVSQNPRHKITKRGQNVTFRCDPISEHNRLYWYRQTLGQGPEFLTYFQNEAQLEKSRLLSDRFSAERPKGSFSTLEIQRTEQGDSAMYLCASSFIPTGNTIYFGEGSWLTVV.

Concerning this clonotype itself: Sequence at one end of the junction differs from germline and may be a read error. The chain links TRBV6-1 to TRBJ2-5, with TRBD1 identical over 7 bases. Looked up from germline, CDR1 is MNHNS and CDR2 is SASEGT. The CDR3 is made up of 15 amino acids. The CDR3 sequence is CASSEPTGLQETQYF. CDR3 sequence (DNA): TGTGCCAGCAGTGAGCCGACAGGGTTGCAAGAAACCCAGTACTTC.

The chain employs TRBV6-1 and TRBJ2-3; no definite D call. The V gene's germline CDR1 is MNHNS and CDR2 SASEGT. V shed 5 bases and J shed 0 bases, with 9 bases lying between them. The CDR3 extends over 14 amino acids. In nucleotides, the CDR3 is TGTGCCAGCAGTCGTCTTACTAGCACAGATACGCAGTATTTT. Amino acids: CASSRLTSTDTQYF.

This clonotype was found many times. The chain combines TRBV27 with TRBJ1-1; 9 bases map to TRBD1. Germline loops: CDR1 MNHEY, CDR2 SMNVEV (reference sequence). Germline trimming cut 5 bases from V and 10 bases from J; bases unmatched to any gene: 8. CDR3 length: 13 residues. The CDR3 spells CASSPGQGYGAFF. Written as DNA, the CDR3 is TGTGCCAGCAGTCCCGGACAGGGGTATGGAGCTTTCTTT.

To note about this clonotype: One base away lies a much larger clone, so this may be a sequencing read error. In DNA, the CDR3 is TGTGCCAGCAGCTTAGGGGTACGAGCGGAAGCTTTCTTT. This translates into CASSLGVRAEAFF. The chain employs TRBV7-2 and TRBJ1-1; unclear D gene. V was cut by 1 base and J by 8 bases, with 11 bases left in between. Germline V lookup: CDR1 SGHTA, CDR2 FQGNSA. The CDR3 loop spans 13 amino acids. Filled out from reference TRBV7-2 and TRBJ1-1, the complete variable domain reads GAGVSQSPSNKVTEKGKDVELRCDPISGHTALYWYRQSLGQGLEFLIYFQGNSAPDKSGLPSDRFSAERTGGSVSTLTIQRTQQEDSAVYLCASSLGVRAEAFFGQGTRLTVV.

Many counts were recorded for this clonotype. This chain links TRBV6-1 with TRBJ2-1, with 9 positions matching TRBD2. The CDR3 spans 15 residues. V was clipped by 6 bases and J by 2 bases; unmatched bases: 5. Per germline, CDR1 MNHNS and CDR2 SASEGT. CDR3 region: CASRIAGVAYNEQFF. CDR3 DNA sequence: TGTGCCAGCAGGATAGCGGGAGTGGCCTACAATGAGCAGTTCTTC.

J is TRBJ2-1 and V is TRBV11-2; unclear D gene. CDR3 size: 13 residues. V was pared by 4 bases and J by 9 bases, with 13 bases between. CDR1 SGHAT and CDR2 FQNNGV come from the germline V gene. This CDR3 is CASSSRALGEQFF. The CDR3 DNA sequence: TGTGCCAGCAGCTCCCGGGCCCTCGGTGAGCAGTTCTTC.

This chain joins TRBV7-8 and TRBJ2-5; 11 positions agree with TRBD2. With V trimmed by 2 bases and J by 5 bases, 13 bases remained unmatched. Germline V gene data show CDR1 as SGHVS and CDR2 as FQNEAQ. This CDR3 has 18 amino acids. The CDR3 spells CASSLLAVTSGRAETQYF. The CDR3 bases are TGTGCCAGCAGCTTACTTGCCGTCACTAGCGGGAGAGCTGAGACCCAGTACTTC. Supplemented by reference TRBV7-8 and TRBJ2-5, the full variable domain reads GAGVSQSPRYKVAKRGQDVALRCDPISGHVSLFWYQQALGQGPEFLTYFQNEAQLDKSGLPSDRFFAERPEGSVSTLKIQRTQQEDSAVYLCASSLLAVTSGRAETQYFGPGTRLLVL.

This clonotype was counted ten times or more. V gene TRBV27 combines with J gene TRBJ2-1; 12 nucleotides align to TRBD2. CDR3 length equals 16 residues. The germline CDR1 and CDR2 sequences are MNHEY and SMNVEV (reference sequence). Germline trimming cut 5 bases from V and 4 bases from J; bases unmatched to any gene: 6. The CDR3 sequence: CASSPGLAGFYNEQFF. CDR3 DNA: TGTGCCAGCAGTCCTGGACTAGCGGGATTTTACAATGAGCAGTTCTTC.

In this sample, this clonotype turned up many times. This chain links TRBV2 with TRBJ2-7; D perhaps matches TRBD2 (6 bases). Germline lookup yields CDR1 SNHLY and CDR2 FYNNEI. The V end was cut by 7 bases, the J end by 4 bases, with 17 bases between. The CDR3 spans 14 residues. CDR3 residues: CASITRLDKYEQYF. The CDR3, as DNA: TGTGCCAGCATTACTAGACTAGATAAGTACGAGCAGTACTTC.

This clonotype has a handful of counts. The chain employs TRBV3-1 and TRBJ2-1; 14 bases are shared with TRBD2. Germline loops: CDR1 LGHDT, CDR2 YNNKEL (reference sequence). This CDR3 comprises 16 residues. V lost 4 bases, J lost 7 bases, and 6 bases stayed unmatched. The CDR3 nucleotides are TGTGCCAGCAGCCGGGGACTAGCGGGAGTTGAAAATGAGCAGTTCTTC. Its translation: CASSRGLAGVENEQFF.

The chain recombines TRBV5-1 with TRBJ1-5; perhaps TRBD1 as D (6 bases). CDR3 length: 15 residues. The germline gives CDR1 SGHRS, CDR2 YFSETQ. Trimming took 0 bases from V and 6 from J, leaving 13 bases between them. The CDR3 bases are TGCGCCAGCAGCTTGGACGGGGGCGCGGGTCAGCCCCAGCATTTT. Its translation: CASSLDGGAGQPQHF.

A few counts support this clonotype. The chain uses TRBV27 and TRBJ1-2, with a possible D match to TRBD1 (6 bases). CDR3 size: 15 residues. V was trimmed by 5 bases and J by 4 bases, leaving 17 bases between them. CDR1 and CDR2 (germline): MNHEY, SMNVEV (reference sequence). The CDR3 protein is CASSPLTGSGYGYTF. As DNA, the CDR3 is TGTGCCAGCAGTCCCCTTACAGGGAGCGGCTATGGCTACACCTTC.

The CDR3 region is CASSYPGGATEAFF. The CDR3 DNA is TGTGCCAGCAGTTACCCCGGGGGGGCCACTGAAGCTTTCTTT. The chain links TRBV6-5 to TRBJ1-1; a possible D gene is TRBD1 (6 bases). The V end lost 2 bases, the J end lost 4 bases, and 11 bases lay between the germline ends. Germline lookup yields CDR1 MNHEY and CDR2 SVGAGI. CDR3 length equals 14 residues.

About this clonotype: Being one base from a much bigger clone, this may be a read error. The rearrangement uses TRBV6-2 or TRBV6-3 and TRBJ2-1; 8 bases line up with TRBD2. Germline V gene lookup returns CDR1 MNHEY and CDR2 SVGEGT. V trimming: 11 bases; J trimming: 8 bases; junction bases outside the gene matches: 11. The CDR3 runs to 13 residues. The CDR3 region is CACSAGAGDEQFF. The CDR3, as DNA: TGTGCCTGCTCAGCGGGAGCGGGGGATGAGCAGTTCTTC.

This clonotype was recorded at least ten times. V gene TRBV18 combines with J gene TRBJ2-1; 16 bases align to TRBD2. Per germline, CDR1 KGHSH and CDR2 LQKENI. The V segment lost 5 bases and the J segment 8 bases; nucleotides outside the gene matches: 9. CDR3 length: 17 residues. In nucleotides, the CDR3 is TGTGCCAGCTCATCCGGGACTAGCGGGAGGGCAAGTTATGAGCAGTTCTTC. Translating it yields CASSSGTSGRASYEQFF.